The 23 T cell receptor beta chains presented below share a single source sample, sequenced in a study of blood T cell repertoires in COVID-19. Assay: immunoSEQ multiplex PCR; the TCRdb copy retains only in-frame clones and omits some. The sample lists 200,000 to 300,000 clones; about 87% were seen once. The source material was PBMCs or T cells enriched from blood (not recorded which). The source is a woman between 40 and 50 years old with acute COVID-19.

The chain links TRBV7-2 to TRBJ2-3, with TRBD2 matching 12 bases. Per the germline V gene, CDR1 is SGHTA and CDR2 is FQGNSA. This CDR3 has 17 amino acids. J was trimmed by 4 bases and V by 1 base; bases with no gene match: 6. CDR3 amino acids: CASSLVLAGGVADTQYF. DNA for the CDR3: TGTGCCAGCAGCTTAGTCCTAGCGGGAGGGGTCGCAGATACGCAGTATTTT.

This sequence joins TRBV7-9 and TRBJ1-4, with D unclear. The V end lost 5 bases, the J end lost 8 bases, and 24 bases lay between the germline ends. The CDR3 is 17 residues long. The germline gives CDR1 SEHNR, CDR2 FQNEAQ (reference sequence). CDR3 DNA sequence: TGTGCCAGCAGCGAAGGCTCCATTCGGCGGTTGGAGGAAAAACTGTTTTTT. Its protein is CASSEGSIRRLEEKLFF. The full variable domain, its missing parts supplied by reference TRBV7-9 and TRBJ1-4, is DTGVSQNPRHKITKRGQNVTFRCDPISEHNRLYWYRQTLGQGPEFLTYFQNEAQLEKSRLLSDRFSAERPKGSFSTLEIQRTEQGDSAMYLCASSEGSIRRLEEKLFFGSGTQLSVL.

Of note for this clone: An end of the junction differs from the germline gene, which may be a read error. V gene TRBV12-3 or TRBV12-4 combines with J gene TRBJ2-3; 8 bases map to TRBD2. This CDR3 is 13 amino acids long. CDR3 amino acids: CASSPGPGLGDNF. The DNA for the CDR3 is TGTGCCAGCAGTCCCGGCCCGGGACTAGGAGACAATTTT.

The chain joins TRBV7-8 to TRBJ2-7; D is undetermined. This CDR3 region has 13 residues. Trimming took off 1 base at V and 3 bases at J, with 7 bases between the two ends. Germline CDR1 reads SGHVS; CDR2 reads FQNEAQ. The CDR3, as DNA: TGTGCCAGCAGCTTAGACCGGGTCTACGAGCAGTACTTC. Translation gives CASSLDRVYEQYF.

J is TRBJ2-1 and V is TRBV1; TRBD2 is the table's D call, not checked against the DNA. TRBV1 is a listed pseudogene. CDR3 length: 17 residues. The CDR3 bases are TGCACCAGCAGCCAAGCCCTAATAGCGGAGATAAACAATGAGCAGTTCTTC. Translated: CTSSQALIAEINNEQFF.

This sequence joins TRBV9 and TRBJ1-1; D is unresolved. The germline V and J ends were trimmed by 2 bases and 3 bases, with 8 bases remaining between them. The CDR3 totals 13 residues. Germline V CDR1 and CDR2: SGDLS, YYNGEE. The CDR3 nucleotides read TGTGCCAGCAGCGTCGGGATGGACACTGAAGCTTTCTTT. Its protein is CASSVGMDTEAFF.

V and J are TRBV6-6 and TRBJ1-1, with TRBD1 matching over 7 bases. Germline V gene data show CDR1 as MNHNY and CDR2 as SVGAGI (reference sequence). The CDR3 is 16 residues long. V was pared by 5 bases and J by 1 base, with 10 bases of the junction left unmatched. The CDR3 sequence: CASSPATGPKNTEAFF. The CDR3 coding sequence is TGTGCCAGCAGTCCCGCGACAGGGCCTAAGAACACTGAAGCTTTCTTT.

The rearrangement uses TRBV24-1 and TRBJ2-2; maybe TRBD1 (6 bases). CDR1 is KGHDR, CDR2 SFDVKD, per germline. CDR3 size: 14 residues. V shed 2 bases and J shed 3 bases, with 6 bases lying between them. CDR3: CATSDYRDTGELFF. For the CDR3, the DNA is TGTGCCACCAGTGATTACAGGGACACCGGGGAGCTGTTTTTT.

The chain couples TRBV21-1 to TRBJ1-5. TRBV21-1 constitutes a pseudogene. This CDR3 has 14 residues. The CDR3 DNA reads as TGTGCCAGCAGCAAAGCGCAGGGAGGTCAGCCCCAGCATTTT. Translation gives CASSKAQGGQPQHF.

The chain couples TRBV24-1 to TRBJ2-6, with TRBD1 matching 8 bases. Germline-derived CDR1 and CDR2 are KGHDR and SFDVKD. CDR3 length: 18 residues. V lost 4 bases to trimming and J lost 0 bases; unmatched junction nucleotides: 7. This CDR3 reads CATSDSGTGVSGANVLTF. DNA of the CDR3: TGTGCCACCAGTGACTCCGGGACAGGCGTCTCTGGGGCCAACGTCCTGACTTTC.

The chain has TRBV6-9 and TRBJ2-1; TRBD1 matches at 9 bases. J was trimmed by 10 bases and V by 4 bases; bases with no gene match: 8. This CDR3 region has 14 residues. CDR1 and CDR2 (germline): MNHGY, SVAAGI. DNA of the CDR3: TGTGCCAGCAGTTCCCAGGGACAGGGAAACGAGCAGTTCTTC. Its protein product is CASSSQGQGNEQFF.

The chain couples TRBV18 to TRBJ2-2; 8 bases line up with TRBD2. The CDR3 totals 17 residues. Germline CDR1 and CDR2: KGHSH and LQKENI. Unmatched junction bases numbered 13, after V lost 6 bases and J lost 4 bases. The CDR3 bases are TGTGCCAGCTCCGCCGTGGAAGCGGGGGTAGTCACCGGGGAGCTGTTTTTT. Translation gives CASSAVEAGVVTGELFF.

As concerns this clone: In the same sample, other DNA sequences code for this CDR3. The chain uses TRBV7-9 and TRBJ1-2; tentatively, D is TRBD1 (6 bases). Between the trimmed V and J ends, which lost 0 bases and 2 bases, there was a span of 7 bases. The CDR3 has 14 residues. Germline CDR1 is SEHNR and CDR2 is FQNEAQ (reference sequence). The CDR3 reads CASSLAGQNYGYTF. The DNA for the CDR3 is TGTGCCAGCAGCTTAGCTGGACAGAACTATGGCTACACCTTC.

The CDR3 nucleotides read TGTGCCAGCAGTACCCTTGCAGGGGTTGGCACTGAAGCTTTCTTT. This translates into CASSTLAGVGTEAFF. The rearrangement uses TRBV6-5 and TRBJ1-1; perhaps TRBD1 as D (6 bases). This CDR3 comprises 15 residues. V dropped 5 bases and J dropped 4 bases, with 17 bases sitting between them. Germline lookup yields CDR1 MNHEY and CDR2 SVGAGI.

The rearrangement uses TRBV3-1 (or the pseudogene TRBV3-2) and TRBJ1-1; 7 bases match TRBD1. Unmatched junction bases numbered 5, after V lost 4 bases and J lost 0 bases. The germline V gene has CDR1 LGHDT and CDR2 YNNKEL (reference sequence). The CDR3 consists of 15 residues. The CDR3 DNA is TGTGCCAGCAGCCGTCAAAGGGGGCTGAACACTGAAGCTTTCTTT. Its translation: CASSRQRGLNTEAFF.

The chain is built from TRBV7-9 and TRBJ1-4, with TRBD1 matching over 7 bases. The germline gives CDR1 SEHNR, CDR2 FQNEAQ (reference sequence). This CDR3 is built from 15 residues. The J segment lost 7 bases and the V segment lost 0 bases, leaving 5 bases of the junction unmatched. DNA of the CDR3: TGTGCCAGCAGCTTAGCCTTGACAGGGAGTGAAAAACTGTTTTTT. Protein: CASSLALTGSEKLFF.

This clone was picked up one time. This chain joins TRBV21-1 and TRBJ2-5; TRBD2 was called by the table and not checked on the DNA. TRBV21-1 is a pseudogene segment. The CDR3 has 18 residues. The CDR3 loop reads CASSKASRGREGPETQYF. DNA for the CDR3: TGTGCCAGCAGCAAAGCGAGCCGGGGGCGGGAGGGCCCGGAGACCCAGTACTTC.

This chain links TRBV11-2 with TRBJ1-2; possibly TRBD1 for D (6 bases). The germline V gene has CDR1 SGHAT and CDR2 FQNNGV. The CDR3 contains 14 residues. The V end was cut by 0 bases, the J end by 7 bases, with 12 bases between. CDR3 residues: CASSLDRQELGYTF. For the CDR3, the DNA is TGTGCCAGCAGCTTAGATCGACAGGAGCTTGGCTACACCTTC.

The chain has TRBV14 and TRBJ2-5, with D unclear. The CDR3 is 12 residues long. CDR1 and CDR2 (germline): SGHDN, FVKESK. V shed 4 bases and J shed 4 bases, with 7 bases lying between them. The DNA for the CDR3 is TGTGCCAGCAGCCGAGCAAGAGAGACCCAGTACTTC. Translation gives CASSRARETQYF.

The V and J genes are TRBV18 and TRBJ1-4; D might be TRBD1 (6 bases). This CDR3 spans 14 amino acids. Germline CDR1 KGHSH, CDR2 LQKENI. V lost 1 base, J lost 8 bases, and 11 bases lay in between. DNA for the CDR3: TGTGCCAGCTCACCACGAGGGGGAGACGAAAAACTGTTTTTT. Its protein product is CASSPRGGDEKLFF.

The chain combines TRBV6-5 with TRBJ1-2; 10 positions match TRBD1. V lost 4 bases to trimming and J lost 2 bases; unmatched junction nucleotides: 7. Germline V gene sequence: CDR1 MNHEY, CDR2 SVGAGI. The CDR3 covers 16 residues. CDR3 in amino acids: CASSSPGDRGNYGYTF. In DNA, the CDR3 is TGTGCCAGCAGTTCCCCGGGGGACAGGGGAAACTATGGCTACACCTTC.

This CDR3 reads CASRSPLRGQRYTF. CDR3 DNA sequence: TGTGCCAGCCGATCCCCCCTCAGGGGGCAGCGCTACACCTTC. This sequence joins TRBV2 and TRBJ1-2; 8 positions agree with TRBD1. Trimming removed 8 bases from V and 9 bases from J; junction bases left unmatched: 14. Germline loops: CDR1 SNHLY, CDR2 FYNNEI. The CDR3 has 14 residues.

The chain links TRBV10-2 to TRBJ2-2; D not resolved. This CDR3 is built from 14 residues. Germline-derived CDR1 and CDR2 are WSHSY and SAAADI. Trimming shortened V by 3 bases and J by 4 bases, and 9 bases separated the two germline ends. The CDR3 region is CASSDSPSTGELFF. Written as DNA, the CDR3 is TGCGCCAGCAGTGACTCTCCTTCCACCGGGGAGCTGTTTTTT.